This TCR beta chain appears in the sequencing data of a study of HIV-infected patients and healthy controls. The germline V gene encodes CDR1 MNHNS and CDR2 SASEGT. This CDR3 has 16 residues. The V end lost 3 bases, the J end lost 0 bases, and 14 bases lay between the germline ends. TCRdb re-derived calls from the 5' RACE reads in MiXCR, one entry per CDR3 protein. The sample holds 18,000 or so distinct CDR3 sequences, approximately 18% seen once. This chain connects TRBV6-1 to TRBJ1-1; no clear D. Sequenced: CD8+ T cells from blood. The sequence was collected from a human donor in good health. The CDR3 is CASSDTTLGMNTEAFF. The CDR3 region has the DNA TGTGCCAGCAGTGACACCACCCTGGGGATGAACACTGAAGCTTTCTTT.